Each of the 7 T cell receptor beta chains below was sequenced from the same sample in a study of blood T cell repertoires in COVID-19. Produced via immunoSEQ multiplex PCR; TCRdb's table is partial and in-frame only. The repertoire consists of approximately 140,000 clones, with 80% to 85% occurring once and the leading ten covering 5% to 7%. The material sequenced was PBMCs or T cells enriched from blood (not recorded which). These receptor sequences come from a woman aged 45-59 years who had been exposed to COVID-19.

The chain couples TRBV5-8 to TRBJ2-5; TRBD2 is a possible D gene (6 bases). Germline V gene sequence: CDR1 SGHTS, CDR2 YDEGEE. The length of the CDR3 is 16 residues. V gave up 3 bases and J gave up 0 bases, with 15 bases separating them. CDR3 in DNA: TGTGCCAGCAGCTATGGCTCCGGGACTTACCAAGAGACCCAGTACTTC. Translation gives CASSYGSGTYQETQYF.

The CDR3 region is CASSLTVSGYTF. In DNA form, the CDR3 reads TGTGCCAGCAGTTTGACAGTAAGCGGCTACACCTTC. The gene calls are TRBV12-3 or TRBV12-4 and TRBJ1-2, with D possibly being TRBD1 (5 bases). There are 12 residues in the CDR3. Trimming shortened V by 3 bases and J by 8 bases, and 10 bases separated the two germline ends.

V gene TRBV5-1 combines with J gene TRBJ2-7; 14 bases match TRBD2. CDR3 length: 15 residues. V gave up 4 bases and J gave up 10 bases; unmatched junction bases: 10. CDR1 is SGHRS and CDR2 is YFSETQ in the germline V gene. The CDR3 spells CASSRDGTSGREQYF. For the CDR3, the DNA is TGCGCCAGCAGCCGGGACGGGACTAGCGGGAGAGAACAGTACTTC.

This rearrangement joins TRBV19 to TRBJ1-5, with D perhaps TRBD1 (6 bases). Germline V lookup: CDR1 LNHDA, CDR2 SQIVND (reference sequence). Deletions cut 3 bases from V and 4 bases from J, with 10 bases between. The CDR3 spans 14 residues. The CDR3 nucleotides read TGTGCCAGTAGTATCGGACAGCTTAATCAGCCCCAGCATTTT. Translation: CASSIGQLNQPQHF. Full variable domain (rest looked up from reference TRBV19 and TRBJ1-5): DGGITQSPKYLFRKEGQNVTLSCEQNLNHDAMYWYRQDPGQGLRLIYYSQIVNDFQKGDIAEGYSVSREKKESFPLTVTSAQKNPTAFYLCASSIGQLNQPQHFGDGTRLSIL.

V and J are TRBV7-2 and TRBJ1-6; 8 nucleotides agree with TRBD1. V shed 5 bases, J shed 7 bases, and the junction held 4 bases outside the gene matches. The CDR3 length is 14 residues. The germline CDR1 and CDR2 sequences are SGHTA and FQGNSA. CDR3 bases: TGTGCCAGCAGCCTCCGGGACAGGAATTCACCCCTCCACTTT. Translation gives CASSLRDRNSPLHF.

This chain links TRBV19 with TRBJ2-1; 9 nucleotides line up with TRBD2. The CDR3 consists of 15 residues. Germline loops: CDR1 LNHDA, CDR2 SQIVND (reference sequence). V lost 7 bases, J lost 5 bases, and 9 bases stayed unmatched. In DNA form, the CDR3 reads TGTGCCAGTACGGGACTAGCCAACTTCCACAATGAGCAGTTCTTC. It is translated as CASTGLANFHNEQFF. Full variable domain (remainder filled in from reference TRBV19 and TRBJ2-1): DGGITQSPKYLFRKEGQNVTLSCEQNLNHDAMYWYRQDPGQGLRLIYYSQIVNDFQKGDIAEGYSVSREKKESFPLTVTSAQKNPTAFYLCASTGLANFHNEQFFGPGTRLTVL.

The rearrangement uses TRBV10-2 and TRBJ1-1; TRBD1 matches 8 bases. Germline assignment: CDR1 WSHSY and CDR2 SAAADI. Losses at the gene ends were 7 bases for V and 3 bases for J; bases not matched to a gene: 10. The CDR3 spans 15 residues. CDR3 amino acids: CASKHRGSADTEAFF. CDR3 sequence (DNA): TGCGCCAGCAAGCACAGGGGGTCAGCTGACACTGAAGCTTTCTTT.